These 31 T cell receptor beta chains were all obtained from the same sample, sequenced in a study of healthy donors' naive CD4 and CD8 T cells (dated by TCRdb to the mid-2010s). The run used a 454 GS FLX Titanium. TCR libraries were built from about 0.45 ug of total RNA with a previously published linear amplification protocol. TCRdb trimmed public reads at Q25 via fastp, called clones via MiXCR and kept in-frame beta chains. Identical CDR3 protein sequences are pooled into one entry, listed with their most common genes and DNA. This sample gives about 200,000 distinct CDR3 sequences in total; under 85% of them show up just once. Roughly 2.3% of the sample belongs to the ten largest clones. The specimen was naive CD4+ and CD8+ T cells sorted from blood, pooled from several donors. Reading the label with the study, this specimen's cell subset or site is: FACS-sorted naive CD4+ (CD45RO-CD45RA+) and naive CD8+ (CD45RA+CD27bright) T cells. These TCRs come from a pool of human donors in good health; the sample pools cells from several healthy donors.

V gene TRBV24-1 combines with J gene TRBJ1-5, with D possibly matching TRBD1 (6 bases). Germline assignment: CDR1 KGHDR and CDR2 SFDVKD. Between the trimmed V and J ends, which lost 4 bases and 4 bases, there was a span of 13 bases. The CDR3 extends over 15 amino acids. In DNA, the CDR3 is TGTGCCACCAGTGACCACGGGACACCAAATCAGCCCCAGCATTTT. Protein product: CATSDHGTPNQPQHF.

The J gene is TRBJ2-2, the V gene TRBV29-1; the D gene is possibly TRBD1 (5 bases). Germline lookup yields CDR1 SQVTM and CDR2 ANQGSEA. This CDR3 is built from 13 residues. The germline V and J ends were trimmed by 4 bases and 6 bases, with 12 bases remaining between them. CDR3 nucleotides: TGCAGCGTTGCCAGGGCTGTGTCCGGGGAGCTGTTTTTT. Its translation is CSVARAVSGELFF.

The sample holds a few counts of this clonotype. The CDR3 nucleotides read TGCAGCGTTGAAACCTCGGAGACCCAGTACTTC. Its protein is CSVETSETQYF. The chain couples TRBV29-1 to TRBJ2-5, with D unclear. Germline-derived CDR1 and CDR2 are SQVTM and ANQGSEA. Trimming took 2 bases from V and 5 from J, leaving 6 bases between them. The CDR3 runs 11 residues.

This clonotype has just a few counts. In nucleotides, the CDR3 is TGCAGCGTTGAGCGGCGCGACTATGGCTACACCTTC. The encoded protein is CSVERRDYGYTF. V and J are TRBV29-1 and TRBJ1-2; no reliable D call. CDR1 is SQVTM, CDR2 ANQGSEA, per germline. Trimming took 3 bases from V and 3 from J, leaving 8 bases between them. CDR3 length: 12 amino acids.

The V call is TRBV29-1, the J call TRBJ1-2, with D perhaps TRBD1 (5 bases). This CDR3 contains 12 residues. The germline V gene encodes CDR1 SQVTM and CDR2 ANQGSEA. CDR3 protein: CRVSGDGYGYTF. CDR3 nucleotides: TGCAGGGTATCCGGGGACGGCTATGGCTACACCTTC.

The V and J genes are TRBV5-1 and TRBJ2-5, with D maybe TRBD1 (6 bases). The CDR3 totals 15 residues. Germline loops: CDR1 SGHRS, CDR2 YFSETQ. The V and J ends lost 5 bases and 1 base respectively, with 15 bases between them. The CDR3 DNA reads TGCGCCAGCAGTTTACAGGGTAACTCCCAAGAGACCCAGTACTTC. Protein product: CASSLQGNSQETQYF.

On this clonotype itself: The junction departs from germline at one end; a sequencing error may be responsible. The chain carries TRBV4-2 and TRBJ2-7; 9 bases fit TRBD1. Germline lookup yields CDR1 LGHNA and CDR2 YNFKEQ. The CDR3 runs 14 residues. The CDR3 is CASSPGTGINEQYF. The CDR3 DNA reads as TGTGCCAGCAGCCCCGGGACAGGGATCAACGAGCAGTACTTT.

V is TRBV5-6 and J is TRBJ1-5, with no clear D. V was trimmed by 1 base and J by 4 bases, leaving 6 bases between them. The CDR3 is made up of 13 amino acids. CDR1 and CDR2 (germline): SGHDT, YYEEEE. The CDR3 loop is CASSLRSNQPQHF. CDR3 bases: TGTGCCAGCAGCTTGCGGTCGAATCAGCCCCAGCATTTT. Variable domain in full (rest from reference TRBV5-6 and TRBJ1-5): DAGVTQSPTHLIKTRGQQVTLRCSPKSGHDTVSWYQQALGQGPQFIFQYYEEEERQRGNFPDRFSGHQFPNYSSELNVNALLLGDSALYLCASSLRSNQPQHFGDGTRLSIL.

The gene calls are TRBV27 and TRBJ1-6; perhaps TRBD1 as D (6 bases). CDR1 is MNHEY, CDR2 SMNVEV, per germline (reference sequence). CDR3 size: 17 residues. The V gene lost 5 bases and the J gene lost 3 bases, with 17 bases spanning the gap. The CDR3 DNA is TGTGCCAGCAGTCCTGAGACAGGCGACCTCTATAATTCACCCCTCCACTTT. Translating it yields CASSPETGDLYNSPLHF.

The gene calls are TRBV7-9 and TRBJ2-5; tentatively, D is TRBD1 (5 bases). Trimming shortened V by 3 bases and J by 5 bases, and 13 bases separated the two germline ends. CDR1 and CDR2 from the germline V gene are SEHNR and FQNEAQ (reference sequence). The CDR3 has 14 residues. The CDR3 sequence: CASSFQTELETQYF. The CDR3 coding sequence is TGTGCCAGCAGCTTCCAGACAGAGTTGGAGACCCAGTACTTC.

The gene calls are TRBV19 and TRBJ2-2; TRBD2 aligns across 15 bases. This CDR3 spans 15 amino acids. Germline values: CDR1 LNHDA, CDR2 SQIVND (reference sequence). V trimming: 3 bases; J trimming: 7 bases; junction bases outside the gene matches: 0. CDR3 coding DNA: TGTGCCAGTAGTATGGGACTAGCGGGAGGCGGGGAGCTGTTTTTT. Translation: CASSMGLAGGGELFF. Supplemented by reference TRBV19 and TRBJ2-2, the full variable domain reads DGGITQSPKYLFRKEGQNVTLSCEQNLNHDAMYWYRQDPGQGLRLIYYSQIVNDFQKGDIAEGYSVSREKKESFPLTVTSAQKNPTAFYLCASSMGLAGGGELFFGEGSRLTVL.

V and J are TRBV6-5 and TRBJ1-1, with D uncertain. This CDR3 spans 11 amino acids. Germline V gene data show CDR1 as MNHEY and CDR2 as SVGAGI. The V end lost 5 bases, the J end lost 5 bases, and 6 bases lay between the germline ends. CDR3 loop: CASSKRTEAFF. The CDR3 DNA is TGTGCCAGCAGTAAGAGGACTGAAGCTTTCTTT.

The chain is built from TRBV29-1 and TRBJ2-3; D unclear. Germline CDR1 is SQVTM and CDR2 is ANQGSEA. V was cut by 7 bases and J by 14 bases, with 22 bases left in between. The CDR3 length is 12 residues. The CDR3 is CSAALVAGHPYF. The CDR3 DNA is TGCAGCGCCGCTTTAGTAGCAGGCCACCCGTATTTT.

This chain links TRBV6-1 with TRBJ1-2; 10 positions agree with TRBD1. The CDR3 loop spans 14 amino acids. Trimming cost V 4 bases and J 6 bases; bases outside gene matches: 5. Germline CDR1 MNHNS, CDR2 SASEGT. CDR3 DNA: TGTGCCAGCAGTGCTGACAGGGGGCTCGATGGCTACACCTTC. It yields the protein CASSADRGLDGYTF.

J is TRBJ2-1 and V is TRBV4-2; TRBD2 agrees at 9 bases. Germline V lookup: CDR1 LGHNA, CDR2 YNFKEQ. The CDR3 is 16 amino acids. V lost 0 bases, J lost 4 bases, and 4 bases stayed unmatched. CDR3 amino acids: CASSQDGTSPYNEQFF. The CDR3 DNA is TGTGCCAGCAGCCAAGATGGGACTAGCCCTTACAATGAGCAGTTCTTC.

The chain has TRBV20-1 and TRBJ1-1; D perhaps matches TRBD1 (5 bases). Trimming took 2 bases from V and 11 from J, leaving 12 bases between them. The CDR3 spans 11 residues. Germline-derived CDR1 and CDR2 are DFQATT and SNEGSKA (reference sequence). CDR3 sequence: CSARRQPVAFF. CDR3 DNA sequence: TGCAGTGCTAGAAGACAGCCCGTTGCTTTCTTT.

J is TRBJ1-2 and V is TRBV6-5; 9 bases are a match to TRBD1. The junction had 11 bases not matched to a gene; V was cut back by 8 bases and J by 4 bases. The CDR3 has 15 residues. Germline V gene data show CDR1 as MNHEY and CDR2 as SVGAGI. The CDR3: CASRLQGAQFYGYTF. In DNA form, the CDR3 reads TGTGCCAGCCGATTACAGGGGGCACAATTCTATGGCTACACCTTC.

The chain carries TRBV30 and TRBJ2-2; no clear D gene. This CDR3 comprises 12 residues. Trimming pared 3 bases from V and 6 bases from J, leaving 8 bases between. From germline, CDR1 is GTSNPN and CDR2 SVGIG (reference sequence). The CDR3 nucleotides are TGTGCCTGGAGCATCCTCTCCGGGGAGCTGTTTTTT. This codes for CAWSILSGELFF.

The chain combines TRBV25-1 with TRBJ1-5; D unresolved. Trimming left V 3 bases short and J 3 bases short, with 12 bases between. Per the germline V gene, CDR1 is MGHDK and CDR2 is SYGVNS. The CDR3 is 15 amino acids. The CDR3 DNA reads TGTGCCAGCAGTGAGGCGGGAATCTCCAATCAGCCCCAGCATTTT. Its translation is CASSEAGISNQPQHF.

This clonotype occurred a few times. V is TRBV19 and J is TRBJ2-7, with TRBD2 matching 8 bases. CDR3 length: 15 residues. V shed 3 bases, J shed 0 bases, and the junction held 4 bases outside the gene matches. Germline CDR1 reads LNHDA; CDR2 reads SQIVND (reference sequence). For the CDR3, the DNA is TGTGCCAGTAGTATCCAGCGGGGGATCTCCTACGAGCAGTACTTC. It is translated as CASSIQRGISYEQYF. Variable domain in full (rest from reference TRBV19 and TRBJ2-7): DGGITQSPKYLFRKEGQNVTLSCEQNLNHDAMYWYRQDPGQGLRLIYYSQIVNDFQKGDIAEGYSVSREKKESFPLTVTSAQKNPTAFYLCASSIQRGISYEQYFGPGTRLTVT.

V gene TRBV27 combines with J gene TRBJ2-4; 7 positions agree with TRBD1. After removal of 6 bases from V and 14 bases from J, the junction contained 10 bases not matched to a gene. The CDR3 spans 12 residues. The germline V gene encodes CDR1 MNHEY and CDR2 SMNVEV (reference sequence). DNA for the CDR3: TGTGCCAGCAGCCACATAGGGGACAGAAAGTACTTC. Translating it yields CASSHIGDRKYF.

The chain joins TRBV7-2 to TRBJ1-1; D remains unclear. This CDR3 is 13 amino acids long. The germline gives CDR1 SGHTA, CDR2 FQGNSA. V lost 2 bases and J lost 5, with 9 bases in between. CDR3 amino acids: CASSLSAGTEAFF. CDR3 bases: TGTGCCAGCAGCTTAAGCGCCGGTACTGAAGCTTTCTTT.

This chain joins TRBV6-5 and TRBJ2-1; 7 bases map to TRBD2. CDR3 length: 17 residues. The ends lost 7 bases at V and 4 bases at J; junction bases unmatched: 16. Germline CDR1 and CDR2: MNHEY and SVGAGI. CDR3 sequence (DNA): TGTGCCAGCACTCCGAAGGGAGGGTTATTTTCATACAATGAGCAGTTCTTC. This gives the protein CASTPKGGLFSYNEQFF.

A note on this clonotype: Compared with germline, one end of the junction differs, possibly owing to a read error. The V call is TRBV12-5, the J call TRBJ1-1; D perhaps matches TRBD1 (5 bases). This CDR3 comprises 14 residues. The V gene's germline CDR1 is LGHNT and CDR2 FRNRAP. The CDR3, as DNA: TGTGTTAGTGGTTTGGTAGAGGGGTACACTGAAGCTTTCTTT. It specifies CVSGLVEGYTEAFF.

This clonotype was seen a few times. The chain employs TRBV27 and TRBJ1-5; possibly TRBD1 for D (6 bases). V dropped 2 bases and J dropped 7 bases, with 12 bases sitting between them. Per germline, CDR1 MNHEY and CDR2 SMNVEV (reference sequence). The CDR3 covers 14 residues. CDR3 DNA: TGTGCCAGCAGTTTAGGGCAGGGGACCCAGCCCCAGCATTTT. This codes for CASSLGQGTQPQHF.

The chain combines TRBV2 with TRBJ1-1, with 7 bases identical to TRBD1. Germline loops: CDR1 SNHLY, CDR2 FYNNEI. This CDR3 is built from 12 residues. The trim removed 8 bases at V and 7 bases at J, leaving 7 bases unmatched. The CDR3 DNA follows: TGTGCCAGCGGGCAGGGGGTCCTTGAAGCTTTCTTT. It specifies CASGQGVLEAFF.

The chain links TRBV11-2 to TRBJ2-1; no clear D. CDR3 length: 16 residues. Germline V gene data show CDR1 as SGHAT and CDR2 as FQNNGV. V was clipped by 5 bases and J by 5 bases, with 19 bases between them. CDR3 residues: CASSPGWQAIHNEQFF. DNA of the CDR3: TGTGCCAGCAGCCCCGGGTGGCAAGCGATTCACAATGAGCAGTTCTTC.

V gene TRBV6-2 or TRBV6-3 combines with J gene TRBJ2-1; the match to TRBD2 covers 7 bases. The CDR3 loop spans 16 amino acids. Trimming removed 0 bases from V and 1 base from J; junction bases left unmatched: 3. Germline loops: CDR1 MNHEY, CDR2 SVGEGT. CDR3 in DNA: TGTGCCAGCAGTTACTCGGGCGGGAGATCCTACAATGAGCAGTTCTTC. Translation gives CASSYSGGRSYNEQFF.

The rearrangement links TRBV6-5 to TRBJ2-7; 8 nucleotides agree with TRBD1. This CDR3 has 12 amino acids. V was clipped by 6 bases and J by 7 bases; unmatched bases: 5. CDR1 is MNHEY and CDR2 is SVGAGI in the germline V gene. The DNA of the CDR3 is TGTGCCAGCAGGGGACAGGACGGGGAGCAGTACTTC. Translation gives CASRGQDGEQYF.

The rearrangement links TRBV6-2 or TRBV6-3 to TRBJ2-1, with 12 bases that match TRBD2. With V trimmed by 0 bases and J by 0 bases, 12 bases remained unmatched. Germline values: CDR1 MNHEY, CDR2 SVGEGT. This CDR3 is built from 21 residues. The CDR3 sequence is CASSYSLQGPSGRASYNEQFF. The CDR3 DNA follows: TGTGCCAGCAGTTACTCGCTACAAGGGCCTAGCGGGAGGGCCTCCTACAATGAGCAGTTCTTC.

The V call is TRBV4-1, the J call TRBJ1-5, with D possibly being TRBD1 (5 bases). The V gene's germline CDR1 is MGHRA and CDR2 YSYEKL. This CDR3 spans 14 amino acids. Deletions cut 0 bases from V and 7 bases from J, with 10 bases between. The CDR3 nucleotides are TGCGCCAGCAGCCAAGAGGGGGTCGGACAGCCCCAGCATTTT. It codes for CASSQEGVGQPQHF.